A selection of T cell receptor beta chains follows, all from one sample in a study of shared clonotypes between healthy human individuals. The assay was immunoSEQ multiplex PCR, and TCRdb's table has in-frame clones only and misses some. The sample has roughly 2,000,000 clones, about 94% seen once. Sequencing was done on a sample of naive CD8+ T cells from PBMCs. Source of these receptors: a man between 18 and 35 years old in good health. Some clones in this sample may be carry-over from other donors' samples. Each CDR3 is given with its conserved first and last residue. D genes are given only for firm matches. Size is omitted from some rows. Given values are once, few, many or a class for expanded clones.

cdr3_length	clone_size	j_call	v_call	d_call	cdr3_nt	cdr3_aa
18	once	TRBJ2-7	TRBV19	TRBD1	TGTGCCAGTAGTACCCCCAGTCCCCGACAGGGGGCACCCTACGAGCAGTACTTC	CASSTPSPRQGAPYEQYF
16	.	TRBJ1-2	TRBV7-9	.	TGTGCCAGCAGCTTAACCGGCGGGGGAGCTAACTATGGCTACACCTTC	CASSLTGGGANYGYTF
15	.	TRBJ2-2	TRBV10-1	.	TGCGCCAGCAGTCCGGGGATTGCGAACACCGGGGAGCTGTTTTTT	CASSPGIANTGELFF
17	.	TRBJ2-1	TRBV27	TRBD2	TGTGCCAGCAGTTTATTCTTCCCAGGGCTAGCGGGATGGGAGCAGTTCTTC	CASSLFFPGLAGWEQFF
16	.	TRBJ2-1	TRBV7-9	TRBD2	TGTGCCAGCAGCTTTACCCAAAGCGGGAGGTCTCATGAGCAGTTCTTC	CASSFTQSGRSHEQFF
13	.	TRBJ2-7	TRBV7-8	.	TGTGCCAGCAGCCCAGCGGGTACCAGCGAGCAGTACTTC	CASSPAGTSEQYF
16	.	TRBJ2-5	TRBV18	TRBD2	TGTGCCAGCTCACTCGAGACTAGCGGGAGGGCAGAGACCCAGTACTTC	CASSLETSGRAETQYF
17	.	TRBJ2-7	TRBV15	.	TGTGCCACCAGCACCGAGAGAGAGATAGCGCGCTCCTACGAGCAGTACTTC	CATSTEREIARSYEQYF
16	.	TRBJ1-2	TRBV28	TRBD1	TGTGCCAGCAGTTTTCCCCGACCGACAGGGTCGGCTGGCTACACCTTC	CASSFPRPTGSAGYTF
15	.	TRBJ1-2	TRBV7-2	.	TGTGCCAGCAGCTTAGCCACACCCTCCCGAGATGGCTACACCTTC	CASSLATPSRDGYTF
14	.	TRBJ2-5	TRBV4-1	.	TGCGCCAGCAGCCAAGTTTCAGGGATGGAGACCCAGTACTTC	CASSQVSGMETQYF
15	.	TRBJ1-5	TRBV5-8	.	TGTGCCAGCAGCCTCGCGAGTTATAGCAATCAGCCCCAGCATTTT	CASSLASYSNQPQHF
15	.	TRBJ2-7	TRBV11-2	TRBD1	TGTGCCAGCAGCTCCGAGGAGGACAGGGGAGGCGAGCAGTACTTC	CASSSEEDRGGEQYF
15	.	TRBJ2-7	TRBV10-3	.	TGTGCCATCAGTGAGTCCGATGAGGGTATCTACGAGCAGTACTTC	CAISESDEGIYEQYF
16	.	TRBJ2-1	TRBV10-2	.	TGCGCCAGCAGTGAGGTGGCGGGATTCTCCTACAATGAGCAGTTCTTC	CASSEVAGFSYNEQFF
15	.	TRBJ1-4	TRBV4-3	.	TGCGCCAGCAGCCAAGATAAACAGTCTGCTGAAAAACTGTTTTTT	CASSQDKQSAEKLFF
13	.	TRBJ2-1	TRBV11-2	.	TGTGCCAGCAGCCACAAATGGGGGTCGGAGCAGTTCTTC	CASSHKWGSEQFF
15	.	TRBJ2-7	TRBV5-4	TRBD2	TGTGCCAGCAGCCAGGGGACTAGCGGAACCTACGAGCAGTACTTC	CASSQGTSGTYEQYF
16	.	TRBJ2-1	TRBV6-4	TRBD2	TGTGCCAGCAGTGACTCGAAACTAGCGGGAGGGGGGGAGCAGTTCTTC	CASSDSKLAGGGEQFF
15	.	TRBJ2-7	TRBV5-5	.	TGTGCCAGCAGCTTGGTCGTGGGGCGAGGTGACGAGCAGTACTTC	CASSLVVGRGDEQYF
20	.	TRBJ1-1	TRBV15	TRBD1	TGTGCCACCAGCAGAGATCTCGGCGCTTCGGTGGGACAGGGGCTTCCTGAAGCTTTCTTT	CATSRDLGASVGQGLPEAFF
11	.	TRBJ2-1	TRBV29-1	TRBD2	TGCAGCGTGGGACTAGGCTATGAGCAGTTCTTC	CSVGLGYEQFF
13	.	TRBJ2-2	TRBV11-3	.	TGTGCCAGCAGCCCCTCTAGAACCGGGGAGCTGTTTTTT	CASSPSRTGELFF
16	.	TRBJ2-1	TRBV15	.	TGTGCCACCAGAGCCTGGCCGGGACAAATATACAATGAGCAGTTCTTC	CATRAWPGQIYNEQFF
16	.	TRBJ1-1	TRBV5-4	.	TGTGCCAGCAGCTTGGGGGCCCCCAGTTTGAACACTGAAGCTTTCTTT	CASSLGAPSLNTEAFF
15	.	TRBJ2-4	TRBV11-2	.	TGTGCCAGCAGCGCCGCCACTGCCGATATAAACATTCAGTACTTC	CASSAATADINIQYF
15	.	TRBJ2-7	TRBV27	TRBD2	TGTGCCAGCAGTAAGGGGACTAGGCCTGACTACGAGCAGTACTTC	CASSKGTRPDYEQYF
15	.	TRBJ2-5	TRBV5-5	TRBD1	TGTGCCAGCAGCTGGGGACAGGGGCATCGAGAGACCCAGTACTTC	CASSWGQGHRETQYF
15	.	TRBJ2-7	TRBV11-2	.	TGTGCCAGCAGCCTAGGGGCCGGAATAGCCTACGAGCAGTACTTC	CASSLGAGIAYEQYF
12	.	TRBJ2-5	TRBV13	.	TGTGCCAGCAGCTTAGCACAAGAGACCCAGTACTTC	CASSLAQETQYF
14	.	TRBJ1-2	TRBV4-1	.	TGCGCCAGCAGCCAAGATATTAGGGCAGATGGCTACACCTTC	CASSQDIRADGYTF
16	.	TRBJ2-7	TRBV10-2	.	TGCGCCAGCAGCCCCCTGGGGGGCGACCTTTCCTACGAGCAGTACTTC	CASSPLGGDLSYEQYF